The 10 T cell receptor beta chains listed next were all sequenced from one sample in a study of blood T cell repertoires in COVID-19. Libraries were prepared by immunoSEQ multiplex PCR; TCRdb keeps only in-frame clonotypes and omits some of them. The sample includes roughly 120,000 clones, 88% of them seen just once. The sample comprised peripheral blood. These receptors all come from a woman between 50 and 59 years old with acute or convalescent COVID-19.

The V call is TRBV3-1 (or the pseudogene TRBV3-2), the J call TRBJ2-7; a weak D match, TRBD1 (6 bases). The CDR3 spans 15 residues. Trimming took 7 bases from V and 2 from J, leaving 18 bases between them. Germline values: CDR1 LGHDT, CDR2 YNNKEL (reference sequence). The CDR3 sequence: CASTTRLKGAYEQYF. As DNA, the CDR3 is TGTGCCAGCACCACGCGTTTGAAGGGGGCCTACGAGCAGTACTTC.

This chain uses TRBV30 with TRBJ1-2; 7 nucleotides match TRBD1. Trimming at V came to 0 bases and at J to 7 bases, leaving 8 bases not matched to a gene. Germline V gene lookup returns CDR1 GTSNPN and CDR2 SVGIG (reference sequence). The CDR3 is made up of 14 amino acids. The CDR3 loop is CAWSVGTGVGGYTF. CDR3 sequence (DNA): TGTGCCTGGAGTGTCGGTACAGGGGTAGGTGGCTACACCTTC.

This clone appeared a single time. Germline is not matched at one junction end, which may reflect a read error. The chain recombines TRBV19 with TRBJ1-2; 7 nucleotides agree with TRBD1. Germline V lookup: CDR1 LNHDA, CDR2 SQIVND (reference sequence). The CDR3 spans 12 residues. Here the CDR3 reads CASSRRGPDPAF. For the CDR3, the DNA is TGTGCCAGTAGTAGGAGGGGGCCTGACCCCGCCTTC.

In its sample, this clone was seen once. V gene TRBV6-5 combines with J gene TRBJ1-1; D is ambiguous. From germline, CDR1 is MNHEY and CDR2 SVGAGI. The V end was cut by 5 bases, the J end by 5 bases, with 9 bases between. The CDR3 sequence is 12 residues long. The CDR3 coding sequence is TGTGCCAGCAGTAGGAGAGGGACTGAAGCTTTCTTT. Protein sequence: CASSRRGTEAFF.

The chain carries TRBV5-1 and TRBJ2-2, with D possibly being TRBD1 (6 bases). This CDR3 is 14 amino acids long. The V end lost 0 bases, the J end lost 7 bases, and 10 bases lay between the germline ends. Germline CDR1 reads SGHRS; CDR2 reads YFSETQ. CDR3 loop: CASSLARTVGELFF. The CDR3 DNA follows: TGCGCCAGCAGCTTGGCCAGGACAGTCGGGGAGCTGTTTTTT.

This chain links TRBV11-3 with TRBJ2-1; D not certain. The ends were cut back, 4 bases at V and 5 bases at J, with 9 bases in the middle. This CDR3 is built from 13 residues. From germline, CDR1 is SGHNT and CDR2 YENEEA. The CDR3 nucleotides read TGTGCCAGCAGCTCCCGACTGAACAATGAGCAGTTCTTC. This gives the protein CASSSRLNNEQFF. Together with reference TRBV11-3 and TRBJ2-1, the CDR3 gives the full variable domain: EAGVVQSPRYKIIEKKQPVAFWCNPISGHNTLYWYLQNLGQGPELLIRYENEEAVDDSQLPKDRFSAERLKGVDSTLKIQPAELGDSAVYLCASSSRLNNEQFFGPGTRLTVL.

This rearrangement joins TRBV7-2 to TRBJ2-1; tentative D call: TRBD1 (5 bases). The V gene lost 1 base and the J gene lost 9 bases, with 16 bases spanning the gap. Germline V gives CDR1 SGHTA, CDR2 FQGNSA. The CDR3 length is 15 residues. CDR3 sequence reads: CASSLVGLADTEQFF. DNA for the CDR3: TGTGCCAGCAGCTTAGTGGGGCTGGCGGACACTGAGCAGTTCTTC.

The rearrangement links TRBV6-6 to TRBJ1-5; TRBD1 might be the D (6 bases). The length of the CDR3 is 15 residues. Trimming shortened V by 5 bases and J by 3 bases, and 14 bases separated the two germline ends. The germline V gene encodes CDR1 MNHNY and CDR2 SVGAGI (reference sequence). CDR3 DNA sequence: TGTGCCAGCAGTGATCAAAGACAGGACAATCAGCCCCAGCATTTT. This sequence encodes CASSDQRQDNQPQHF.

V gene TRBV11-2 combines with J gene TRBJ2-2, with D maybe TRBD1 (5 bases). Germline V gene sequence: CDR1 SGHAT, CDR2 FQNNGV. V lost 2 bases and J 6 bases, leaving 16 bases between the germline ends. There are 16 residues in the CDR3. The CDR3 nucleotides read TGTGCCAGCAGCTTAAATCTTGGGGCCGTGGCCGGGGAGCTGTTTTTT. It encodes CASSLNLGAVAGELFF. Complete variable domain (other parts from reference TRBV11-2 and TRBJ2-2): EAGVAQSPRYKIIEKRQSVAFWCNPISGHATLYWYQQILGQGPKLLIQFQNNGVVDDSQLPKDRFSAERLKGVDSTLKIQPAKLEDSAVYLCASSLNLGAVAGELFFGEGSRLTVL.

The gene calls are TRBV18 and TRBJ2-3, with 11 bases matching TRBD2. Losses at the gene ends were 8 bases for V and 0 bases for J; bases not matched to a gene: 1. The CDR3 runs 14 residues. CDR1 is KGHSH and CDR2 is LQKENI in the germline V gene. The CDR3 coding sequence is TGTGCCAGCCGACTAGCGGGAAGCACAGATACGCAGTATTTT. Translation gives CASRLAGSTDTQYF.